This passage covers 30 T cell receptor beta chains from one sample sequenced in a study of T cells after yellow fever vaccination. MiXCR was run by TCRdb on the 5' RACE reads, yielding one entry per CDR3 protein. Of tens of thousands of distinct CDR3 sequences detected, around 7% appear once; the ten largest clones hold 30% to 45%. The material was CD8+ T cells sorted from PBMCs, obtained approximately 47 days after the first yellow fever vaccination. The source is a man aged 18 to 35 who received the YFV17D yellow fever vaccine.

This chain links TRBV4-2 with TRBJ2-5; D not resolved. V lost 9 bases and J 5 bases, leaving 19 bases between the germline ends. This CDR3 has 14 amino acids. Germline CDR1 and CDR2: LGHNA and YNFKEQ. DNA for the CDR3: TGTGCCAGGGGCCGCCGGCACCGGCGGGAGACCCAGTACTTC. It encodes CARGRRHRRETQYF.

In this sample, this clonotype turned up many times. The J gene is TRBJ2-1, the V gene TRBV6-2 or TRBV6-3; 7 positions agree with TRBD1. CDR1 is MNHEY and CDR2 is SVGEGT in the germline V gene. Losses at the gene ends were 7 bases for V and 7 bases for J; bases not matched to a gene: 16. The CDR3 length is 16 residues. CDR3 residues: CASTNLVRGQWNEQFF. CDR3 sequence (DNA): TGTGCCAGCACCAACCTTGTAAGGGGGCAGTGGAATGAGCAGTTCTTC.

The V call is TRBV12-3 or TRBV12-4, the J call TRBJ2-1, with TRBD1 identical over 7 bases. The CDR3 contains 15 residues. V shed 5 bases and J 6 bases; nucleotides not matched to a gene: 10. The CDR3 is CASSITGEGGNEQFF. The CDR3 nucleotides read TGTGCCAGCAGTATAACAGGGGAAGGGGGCAATGAGCAGTTCTTC.

This clonotype came up many times. The J gene is TRBJ2-1, the V gene TRBV29-1, with 7 nucleotides matching TRBD1. The germline V gene has CDR1 SQVTM and CDR2 ANQGSEA. V dropped 0 bases and J dropped 4; count of bases not matched to a gene: 6. The CDR3 sequence is 15 residues long. For the CDR3, the DNA is TGCAGCGTTGAAGATCTTGGGACAGCTTACAATGAGCAGTTCTTC. Its protein product is CSVEDLGTAYNEQFF.

This clonotype was seen more than once but under ten times. The chain carries TRBV4-1 and TRBJ1-5; unclear D gene. V lost 1 base and J lost 7, with 8 bases in between. In germline, CDR1 is MGHRA, CDR2 YSYEKL. CDR3 length: 13 amino acids. CDR3 DNA sequence: TGCGCCAGCAGCCAAGCTCACCCACAGCCCCAGCATTTT. It translates to CASSQAHPQPQHF.

This clonotype was seen many times. This chain uses TRBV11-2 with TRBJ2-7; no reliable D call. This CDR3 comprises 14 residues. V was clipped by 5 bases and J by 2 bases, with 13 bases between them. Germline V CDR1 and CDR2: SGHAT, FQNNGV. The CDR3 coding sequence is TGTGCCAGCAGCGCCGGGCGTGGTGCCTACGAGCAGTACGTC. Residues: CASSAGRGAYEQYV.

This clonotype came up many times. The V call is TRBV6-5, the J call TRBJ2-5, with D uncertain. CDR1 is MNHEY, CDR2 SVGAGI, per germline. With 0 bases removed from V and 5 bases from J, the gap between germline ends came to 10 bases. The CDR3 runs 14 residues. The CDR3 reads CASSYSIPPETQYF. CDR3 DNA sequence: TGTGCCAGCAGTTACTCGATTCCTCCGGAGACCCAGTACTTC.

Many counts were recorded for this clonotype. This chain uses TRBV7-9 with TRBJ2-1, with D perhaps TRBD1 (5 bases). CDR1 is SEHNR and CDR2 is FQNEAQ in the germline V gene (reference sequence). The CDR3 is made up of 15 amino acids. The ends were cut back, 1 base at V and 1 base at J, with 8 bases in the middle. The CDR3 sequence is CASSLVAGSYNEQFF. CDR3 in DNA: TGTGCCAGCAGCTTAGTCGCAGGGTCCTACAATGAGCAGTTCTTC.

The chain is built from TRBV12-3 or TRBV12-4 and TRBJ2-5; maybe TRBD1 (6 bases). Trimming took 3 bases from V and 2 from J, leaving 19 bases between them. CDR3 length equals 17 residues. The CDR3 sequence is CASSFKATGSLQETQYF. Written as DNA, the CDR3 is TGTGCCAGCAGTTTTAAGGCAACAGGGTCCCTTCAAGAGACCCAGTACTTC.

This clonotype appeared a few times. This chain joins TRBV20-1 and TRBJ1-1, with 7 bases identical to TRBD1. CDR1 and CDR2 from the germline V gene are DFQATT and SNEGSKA (reference sequence). Trimming took 0 bases from V and 0 from J; bases not matched to a gene: 7. The CDR3 runs to 16 residues. CDR3 loop: CSARDLTGTLNTEAFF. In nucleotides, the CDR3 is TGCAGTGCTAGAGATCTGACAGGGACCCTGAACACTGAAGCTTTCTTT.

In this sample, this clonotype turned up a few times. The rearrangement uses TRBV5-1 and TRBJ2-2; D call uncertain. This CDR3 contains 15 residues. V lost 0 bases and J 0 bases, leaving 6 bases between the germline ends. Germline CDR1 SGHRS, CDR2 YFSETQ. The CDR3 DNA reads as TGCGCCAGCAGCTTGGGAAATACGAACACCGGGGAGCTGTTTTTT. This codes for CASSLGNTNTGELFF.

The V call is TRBV29-1, the J call TRBJ1-4; D is undetermined. This CDR3 comprises 15 residues. Per germline, CDR1 SQVTM and CDR2 ANQGSEA. V was shortened by 0 bases and J by 0 bases, with 8 bases between the two germline ends. The CDR3 DNA sequence: TGCAGCGTTGAAGATCTAACAGCAACTAATGAAAAACTGTTTTTT. Its translation: CSVEDLTATNEKLFF. The full variable domain, completed using reference TRBV29-1 and TRBJ1-4, is SAVISQKPSRDICQRGTSLTIQCQVDSQVTMMFWYRQQPGQSLTLIATANQGSEATYESGFVIDKFPISRPNLTFSTLTVSNMSPEDSSIYLCSVEDLTATNEKLFFGSGTQLSVL.

Many counts were recorded for this clonotype. This rearrangement joins TRBV5-1 to TRBJ1-1, with 10 bases aligning to TRBD1. The V gene end was trimmed by 2 bases and the J gene end by 4 bases; junction bases not matched to a gene: 8. The CDR3 is made up of 16 amino acids. Germline V gene sequence: CDR1 SGHRS, CDR2 YFSETQ. The CDR3 sequence: CASSLRTGGVFTEAFF. For the CDR3, the DNA is TGCGCCAGCAGCTTAAGGACAGGGGGGGTTTTCACTGAAGCTTTCTTT. Filled out from reference TRBV5-1 and TRBJ1-1, the complete variable domain reads KAGVTQTPRYLIKTRGQQVTLSCSPISGHRSVSWYQQTPGQGLQFLFEYFSETQRNKGNFPGRFSGRQFSNSRSEMNVSTLELGDSALYLCASSLRTGGVFTEAFFGQGTRLTVV.

Many counts were recorded for this clonotype. This chain joins TRBV7-6 and TRBJ2-3, with TRBD2 as a possible D gene (7 bases). From germline, CDR1 is SGHVS and CDR2 FNYEAQ. The CDR3 sequence is 12 residues long. The germline V and J ends were trimmed by 5 bases and 11 bases, with 14 bases remaining between them. The CDR3 region has the DNA TGTGCCAGCAGCCCTGGGGGGGGCCGGCAGTATTTT. Translating gives CASSPGGGRQYF.

The table lists this clonotype with a few counts. The chain joins TRBV6-1 to TRBJ2-4; D possibly corresponds to TRBD2 (6 bases). Per the germline V gene, CDR1 is MNHNS and CDR2 is SASEGT. V was clipped by 7 bases and J by 3 bases, with 13 bases between them. This CDR3 has 14 amino acids. The CDR3 coding sequence is TGTGCCAGCACCCACGGGGGAGGCAAAAACATTCAGTACTTC. This sequence encodes CASTHGGGKNIQYF.

Many counts were recorded for this clonotype. This chain uses TRBV7-9 with TRBJ1-1; D is unresolved. Germline values: CDR1 SEHNR, CDR2 FQNEAQ (reference sequence). CDR3 length: 16 residues. V was clipped by 3 bases and J by 1 base, with 15 bases between them. The CDR3 DNA sequence: TGTGCCAGCAGCTTTTTCCGGACGATTGGGAACACTGAAGCTTTCTTT. Amino acids: CASSFFRTIGNTEAFF.

This clonotype was seen repeatedly, ten times or more. The CDR3 sequence: CASSSSDRETQETQYF. The CDR3 coding sequence is TGTGCCAGCAGCTCCTCGGACAGGGAAACCCAAGAGACCCAGTACTTC. The genes are TRBV7-3 and TRBJ2-5; TRBD1 matches at 8 bases. The V segment lost 4 bases and the J segment 1 base; nucleotides outside the gene matches: 8. Germline V gives CDR1 SGHTA, CDR2 FQGTGA. The CDR3 has 16 residues.

This clonotype has at least ten counts. V usage is TRBV6-1 and J usage is TRBJ2-3; no firm D call. Trimming removed 5 bases from V and 7 bases from J, with 16 bases in between. The germline gives CDR1 MNHNS, CDR2 SASEGT. The CDR3 length is 14 residues. The CDR3 here is CASSKSAIENTQYF. Written as DNA, the CDR3 is TGTGCCAGCAGTAAGTCGGCGATTGAAAATACGCAGTATTTT.

A word on this clonotype: A read error may be the cause here, since a much bigger clone is one base away. The rearrangement links TRBV27 to TRBJ1-1, with D tentatively TRBD1 (5 bases). The CDR3 spans 13 residues. Trimming cost V 6 bases and J 6 bases, with 14 bases left between them. CDR1 and CDR2 (germline): MNHEY, SMNVEV (reference sequence). CDR3 sequence: CASRFSGRSEAFF. The CDR3 nucleotides are TGTGCCAGCAGGTTTTCGGGGCGATCTGAAGCTTTCTTT.

This clonotype has at least ten counts. The chain couples TRBV24-1 to TRBJ2-1, with D possibly being TRBD1 (5 bases). CDR3 size: 13 residues. Between the trimmed V and J ends, which lost 3 bases and 5 bases, there was a span of 7 bases. CDR1 and CDR2 (germline): KGHDR, SFDVKD. CDR3 protein: CATSDTGDNEQFF. Written as DNA, the CDR3 is TGTGCCACCAGTGATACAGGTGACAATGAGCAGTTCTTC.

As concerns this clonotype: A clone one base away is much larger, so this may be a read error. The genes are TRBV9 and TRBJ2-5; no clear D. V was shortened by 1 base and J by 3 bases, with 13 bases between the two germline ends. This CDR3 region has 15 residues. Germline CDR1 SGDLS, CDR2 YYNGEE. The CDR3 here is CASSVYFSPKETQYF. The CDR3 DNA reads as TGTGCCAGCAGCGTATACTTTAGTCCTAAAGAGACCCAGTACTTC.

At least ten counts were recorded for this clonotype. The rearrangement joins TRBV12-3 or TRBV12-4 to TRBJ2-2; D gene ambiguous. Trimming removed 6 bases from V and 0 bases from J, with 8 bases in between. The CDR3 has 14 residues. CDR3 protein: CASRWTANTGELFF. CDR3 DNA: TGTGCCAGCAGATGGACGGCGAACACCGGGGAGCTGTTTTTT.

With respect to this clonotype: One base away lies a much larger clone, so this may be a sequencing read error. The gene calls are TRBV7-8 and TRBJ2-5, with no clear D. The germline V gene encodes CDR1 SGHVS and CDR2 FQNEAQ. The length of the CDR3 is 17 residues. The DNA of the CDR3 is TGTGACAGCAGCTTAGAGTCTAGTCGAATATTCAGAGAGACCCAGTACTTC. Encoded protein: CDSSLESSRIFRETQYF.

The chain couples TRBV7-2 to TRBJ2-1; D may be TRBD2 (7 bases). This CDR3 contains 15 residues. Between the trimmed V and J ends, which lost 3 bases and 4 bases, there was a span of 13 bases. CDR1 and CDR2 (germline): SGHTA, FQGNSA. The CDR3 spells CASSLRGGTYNEQFF. The CDR3 bases are TGTGCCAGCAGCTTGAGGGGGGGGACTTACAATGAGCAGTTCTTC.

The chain recombines TRBV25-1 with TRBJ2-7; D call uncertain. The germline V gene encodes CDR1 MGHDK and CDR2 SYGVNS. V was pared by 3 bases and J by 1 base, with 13 bases between. The CDR3 has 15 residues. The CDR3 is CASSDWKFGSYEQYF. CDR3 bases: TGTGCCAGCAGTGATTGGAAATTTGGGTCCTACGAGCAGTACTTC.

This clonotype was recorded many times. The V and J genes are TRBV4-1 and TRBJ1-2, with 8 nucleotides matching TRBD1. The germline CDR1 and CDR2 sequences are MGHRA and YSYEKL. Trimming took 0 bases from V and 6 from J; bases not matched to a gene: 3. This CDR3 is 14 amino acids long. DNA for the CDR3: TGCGCCAGCAGCCAAGAACAGGGGGGCGATGGCTACACCTTC. It specifies CASSQEQGGDGYTF.

This clonotype was counted at least ten times. The genes are TRBV3-1 and TRBJ2-1; 8 bases agree with TRBD2. This CDR3 has 20 amino acids. Germline CDR1 is LGHDT and CDR2 is YNNKEL (reference sequence). J lost 0 bases, V lost 1 base, and 14 bases had no gene match. CDR3 protein: CASSQGGGLVVNSSYNEQFF. The CDR3 DNA reads as TGTGCCAGCAGCCAAGGCGGGGGGCTAGTCGTCAATAGCTCCTACAATGAGCAGTTCTTC.

By share, this clonotype counts as medium-sized. V gene TRBV20-1 combines with J gene TRBJ2-1; the match to TRBD2 covers 13 bases. The CDR3 runs 13 residues. Germline CDR1 reads DFQATT; CDR2 reads SNEGSKA (reference sequence). V was pared by 1 base and J by 9 bases, with 0 bases of the junction left unmatched. CDR3 sequence: CSARGLAGGEQFF. CDR3 bases: TGCAGTGCTAGAGGACTAGCGGGGGGTGAGCAGTTCTTC.

This clonotype was detected many times. This chain connects TRBV6-2 or TRBV6-3 to TRBJ1-1; D ambiguous. V dropped 7 bases and J dropped 1 base, with 10 bases sitting between them. CDR3 length: 13 amino acids. CDR1 MNHEY and CDR2 SVGEGT come from the germline V gene. CDR3 in DNA: TGTGCCAGCACCAACGGGAGGAACACTGAAGCTTTCTTT. It yields the protein CASTNGRNTEAFF.

This clonotype was detected ten times or more. The chain carries TRBV12-3 or TRBV12-4 and TRBJ1-1; D may be TRBD1 (5 bases). There are 16 residues in the CDR3. V lost 3 bases and J 9 bases, leaving 23 bases between the germline ends. Written as DNA, the CDR3 is TGTGCCAGCAGTTTCTGGGGGGACTCCGGAGGCCCGAAAGCTTTCTTT. Amino acid sequence: CASSFWGDSGGPKAFF.